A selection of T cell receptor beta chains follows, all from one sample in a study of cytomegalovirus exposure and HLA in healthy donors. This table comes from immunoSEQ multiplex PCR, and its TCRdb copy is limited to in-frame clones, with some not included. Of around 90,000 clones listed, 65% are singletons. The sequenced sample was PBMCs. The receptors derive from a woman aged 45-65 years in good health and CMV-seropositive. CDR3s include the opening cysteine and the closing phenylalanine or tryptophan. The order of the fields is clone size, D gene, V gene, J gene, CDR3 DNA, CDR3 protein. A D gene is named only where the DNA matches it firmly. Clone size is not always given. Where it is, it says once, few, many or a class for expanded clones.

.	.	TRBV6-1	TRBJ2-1	TGTGCCAGCAGTGAAGCGCCGCAGGGGAGTCCCTACAATGAGCAGTTCTTC	CASSEAPQGSPYNEQFF
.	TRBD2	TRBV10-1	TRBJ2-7	TGCGCCAGCAGTGTCCAGCGGGGGGCCTACGAGCAGTACTTC	CASSVQRGAYEQYF
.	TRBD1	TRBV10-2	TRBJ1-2	TGCGCCAGCAGCCCTGGGACAGGGAAAGGCTACACCTTC	CASSPGTGKGYTF
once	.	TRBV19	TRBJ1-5	TGTGCCAGTAGTATATTTTACAGGCTAGATCAGCCCCAGCATTTT	CASSIFYRLDQPQHF
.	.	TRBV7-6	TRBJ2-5	TGTGCCAGCAGCTTGCTGAGGACAGAAGAGACCCAGTACTTC	CASSLLRTEETQYF
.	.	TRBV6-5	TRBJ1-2	TGTGCCAGTACAGGACGGAACTACTATGGCTACACCTTC	CASTGRNYYGYTF
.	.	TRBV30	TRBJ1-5	TGTGCCTGGAGCAGAGGTGACAGGATCGGCCAGCCCCAGCATTTT	CAWSRGDRIGQPQHF
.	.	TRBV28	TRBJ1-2	TGTGCCAGCAGTTTAGAGGTCCCCTATGGCTACACCTTC	CASSLEVPYGYTF
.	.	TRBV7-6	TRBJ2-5	TGTGCCAGCAGCTTATCAAACGCGGCGGGGGAGACCCAGTACTTC	CASSLSNAAGETQYF
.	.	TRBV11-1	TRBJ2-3	TGTGCCAGCAGCTATCTAGCGGATACGCAGTATTTT	CASSYLADTQYF
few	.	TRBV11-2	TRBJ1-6	TGTGCCAGCAGCTTAGGACGGACCACGGGGGGAGGGAATTCACCCCTCCACTTT	CASSLGRTTGGGNSPLHF
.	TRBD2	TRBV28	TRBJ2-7	TGTGCCAGCAGTCCCGGACTAGCGGACTCCTACGAGCAGTACTTC	CASSPGLADSYEQYF
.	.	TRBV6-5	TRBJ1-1	TGTGCCAGCAGTTACTCACTGGAGACAGGCGAAGCTTTCTTT	CASSYSLETGEAFF
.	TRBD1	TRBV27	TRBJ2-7	TGTGCCAGCAGTCCAGGACAGGTCCCAAAGTACTTC	CASSPGQVPKYF
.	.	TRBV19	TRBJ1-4	TGTGCCAGTACCCCTCCGGGACACGGGAATGAAAAACTGTTTTTT	CASTPPGHGNEKLFF
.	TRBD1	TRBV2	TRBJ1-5	TGTGCCAGCAGCGTGGACAGGGGTGGTCAGCCCCAGCATTTT	CASSVDRGGQPQHF
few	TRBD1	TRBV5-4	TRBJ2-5	TGTGCCAGCAGCCCGGGACAGGGGGGTAAAGAGACCCAGTACTTC	CASSPGQGGKETQYF
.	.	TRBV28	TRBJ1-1	TGTGCCAGCAGTTTATTGGATGGTGCCGGGGGGGACACTGAAGCTTTCTTT	CASSLLDGAGGDTEAFF
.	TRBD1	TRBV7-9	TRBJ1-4	TGTGCCAGCAGCTTAAGGGACAGGGGCTTGGCTAATGAAAAACTGTTTTTT	CASSLRDRGLANEKLFF
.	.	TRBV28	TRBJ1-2	TGTGCCAGCAGTTTATCCTCAGGAGGTCTCTATGGCTACACCTTC	CASSLSSGGLYGYTF
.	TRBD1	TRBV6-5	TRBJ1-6	TGTGCCAGCAGCCTCGGACAGGGAGAGAATTCACCCCTCCACTTT	CASSLGQGENSPLHF
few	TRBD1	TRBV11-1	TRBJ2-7	TGTGCCAGCAGACCCGGGACAGGGGACCTGGGGGAGCAGTACTTC	CASRPGTGDLGEQYF
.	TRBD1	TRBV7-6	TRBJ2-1	TGTGCCAGCAGTCCTGGGACAGGGGGACACAATGAGCAGTTCTTC	CASSPGTGGHNEQFF
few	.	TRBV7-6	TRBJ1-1	TGTGCCAGCAGCTTAGACAGTAACACTGAAGCTTTCTTT	CASSLDSNTEAFF
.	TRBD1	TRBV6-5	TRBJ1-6	TGTGCCAGCAGCTGGACAGGAACGAATTCACCCCTCCACTTT	CASSWTGTNSPLHF
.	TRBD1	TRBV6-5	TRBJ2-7	TGTGCCAGCAGTCTCGGGACAGGGATCGGGCAGTACTTC	CASSLGTGIGQYF
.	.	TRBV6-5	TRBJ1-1	TGTGCCAGCAGTTCAGGGAACTTTGAAGCTTTCTTT	CASSSGNFEAFF
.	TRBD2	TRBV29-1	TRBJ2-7	TGCAGCGTTAGACCGACTAGCGGGGCGTGGGAGCAGTACTTC	CSVRPTSGAWEQYF
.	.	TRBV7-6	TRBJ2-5	TGTGCCAGCAGTCTAACCTTCCAAGAGACCCAGTACTTC	CASSLTFQETQYF
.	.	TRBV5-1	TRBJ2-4	TGCGCCAGCAGCTTCAACCCTAGCCAACTGAACATTCAGTACTTC	CASSFNPSQLNIQYF
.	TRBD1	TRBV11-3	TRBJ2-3	TGTGCCAGCAGCTTCGAAGGGGGCGCAGACACAGATACGCAGTATTTT	CASSFEGGADTDTQYF
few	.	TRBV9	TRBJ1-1	TGTGCCAGCAGCCCGACACGGAACACTGAAGCTTTCTTT	CASSPTRNTEAFF
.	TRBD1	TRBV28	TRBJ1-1	TGTGCCAGCAGTTTGATGGACAGGGGTTCCTACACTGAAGCTTTCTTT	CASSLMDRGSYTEAFF
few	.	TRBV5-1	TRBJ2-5	TGCGCCAGCAGCTTGGGTGGGGGCATGGAGACCCAGTACTTC	CASSLGGGMETQYF
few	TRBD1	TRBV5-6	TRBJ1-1	TGTGCCAGCAGCACCCGGACAGGGTGGGTCACTGAAGCTTTCTTT	CASSTRTGWVTEAFF
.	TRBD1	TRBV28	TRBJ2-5	TGTGCCAGCAGTTTAACCGGGACAGAGACCCAAGAGACCCAGTACTTC	CASSLTGTETQETQYF